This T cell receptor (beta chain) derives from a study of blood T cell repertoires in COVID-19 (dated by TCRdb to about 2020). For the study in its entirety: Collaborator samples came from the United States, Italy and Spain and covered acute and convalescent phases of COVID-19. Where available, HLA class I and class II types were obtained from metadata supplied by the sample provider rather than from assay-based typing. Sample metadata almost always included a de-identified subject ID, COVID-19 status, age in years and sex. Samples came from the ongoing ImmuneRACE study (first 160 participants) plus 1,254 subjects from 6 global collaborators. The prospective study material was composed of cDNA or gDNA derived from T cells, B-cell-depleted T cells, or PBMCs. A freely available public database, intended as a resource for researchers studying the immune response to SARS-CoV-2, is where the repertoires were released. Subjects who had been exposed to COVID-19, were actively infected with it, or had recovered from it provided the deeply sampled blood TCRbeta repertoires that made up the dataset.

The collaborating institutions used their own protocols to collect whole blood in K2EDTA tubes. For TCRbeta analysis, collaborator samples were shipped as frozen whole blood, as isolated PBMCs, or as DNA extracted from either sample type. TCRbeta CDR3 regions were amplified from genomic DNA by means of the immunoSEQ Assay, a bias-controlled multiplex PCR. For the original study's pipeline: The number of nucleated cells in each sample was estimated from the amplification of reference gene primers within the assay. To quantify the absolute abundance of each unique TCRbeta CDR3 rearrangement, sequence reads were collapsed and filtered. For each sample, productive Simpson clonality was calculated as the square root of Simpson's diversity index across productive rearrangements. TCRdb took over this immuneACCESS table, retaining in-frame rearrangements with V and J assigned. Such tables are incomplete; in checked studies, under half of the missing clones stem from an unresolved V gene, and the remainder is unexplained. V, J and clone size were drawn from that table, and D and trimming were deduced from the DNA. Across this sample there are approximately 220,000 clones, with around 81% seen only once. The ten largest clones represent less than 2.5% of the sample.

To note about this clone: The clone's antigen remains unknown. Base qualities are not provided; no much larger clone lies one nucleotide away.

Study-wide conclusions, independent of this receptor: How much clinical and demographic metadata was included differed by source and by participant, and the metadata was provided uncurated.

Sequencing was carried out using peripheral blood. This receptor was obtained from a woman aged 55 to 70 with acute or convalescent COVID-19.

The base sequence is TGTGCCAGCAGCATCGGGGGGGCAGTTGGTTCACCCCTCCACTTT. The encoded protein is CASSIGGAVGSPLHF. The rearrangement joined TRBV27 to TRBJ1-6; tentative D gene TRBD1, with 6 bases matching. The CDR3, cysteine through phenylalanine, is 15 amino acids long. Of the read, only the CDR3 DNA is kept; its 45 bases are in frame from base 1. Sequences MNHEY (CDR1) and SMNVEV (CDR2) are obtained from the germline V gene (reference sequence). Between the V and J ends, shortened by 6 bases and 9 bases respectively, the junction contains 18 bases.